The 26 T cell receptor beta chains listed next were all sequenced from one sample in a study of metastatic and nonmetastatic thyroid tumors. All patients were untreated before thyroid surgery. TCRdb re-clonotyped the PCR reads via MiXCR. The sample has about 92,000 clones, 14% to 15% seen once. Sequences were obtained from blood. The source of these receptors is a female donor with papillary thyroid cancer or a benign thyroid nodule (not recorded which). Some clones in this sample may be carry-over from other donors' samples.

This clone showed up many times. CDR3 sequence reads: CATIKLAGEGSYGYEQYF. The CDR3 nucleotides are TGTGCCACCATTAAACTAGCGGGGGAGGGCAGTTATGGATACGAGCAGTACTTC. This chain joins TRBV27 and TRBJ2-7; TRBD2 matches at 11 bases. Losses at the gene ends were 10 bases for V and 4 bases for J; bases not matched to a gene: 21. Germline CDR1 and CDR2: MNHEY and SMNVEV (reference sequence). The CDR3 spans 18 residues.

This clone has at least ten counts. The genes are TRBV12-3 or TRBV12-4 and TRBJ2-1, with 9 bases aligning to TRBD1. After removal of 4 bases from V and 6 bases from J, the junction contained 10 bases not matched to a gene. The CDR3 consists of 16 residues. The CDR3 loop reads CASSSPHRGQGNEQFF. CDR3 bases: TGTGCCAGCAGTTCACCCCATAGGGGACAGGGCAATGAGCAGTTCTTC.

Ten or more counts support this clone. The chain is built from TRBV6-2 or TRBV6-3 and TRBJ2-1, with TRBD2 matching 14 bases. Germline CDR1 and CDR2: MNHEY and SVGEGT. This CDR3 comprises 15 residues. V lost 7 bases and J lost 9; bases outside the gene matches: 8. The CDR3 region is CASNTRLAGGGEQFF. The CDR3 DNA sequence: TGTGCCAGCAACACGCGACTAGCGGGGGGGGGTGAGCAGTTCTTC.

This clone was seen only a few times. The chain uses TRBV5-4 and TRBJ2-3, with TRBD2 matching 7 bases. The trim removed 3 bases at V and 2 bases at J, leaving 12 bases unmatched. Germline V gene lookup returns CDR1 SGHNT and CDR2 YYREEE (reference sequence). This CDR3 is built from 17 residues. CDR3 DNA sequence: TGTGCCAGCAGCTCCTCTTGGGGGGGGATGTTCACAGATACGCAGTATTTT. It translates to CASSSSWGGMFTDTQYF.

By frequency in the sample, this clone is medium-sized. The V and J genes are TRBV6-1 and TRBJ1-5, with D unclear. The CDR3 is 15 residues long. Trimming stripped 4 bases from V and 5 bases from J, with 15 bases between. Per the germline V gene, CDR1 is MNHNS and CDR2 is SASEGT. The DNA of the CDR3 is TGTGCCAGCAGTGGGATGGGAGAGTTCTATCAGCCCCAGCATTTT. Protein product: CASSGMGEFYQPQHF.

The chain links TRBV5-5 to TRBJ1-1; D not certain. Trimming stripped 4 bases from V and 4 bases from J, with 17 bases between. In germline, CDR1 is SGHKS, CDR2 YYEKEE (reference sequence). There are 15 residues in the CDR3. In nucleotides, the CDR3 is TGTGCCAGCAGCCGGGGTGTTCTAGAAGGCACTGAAGCTTTCTTT. It yields the protein CASSRGVLEGTEAFF. Variable domain in full (rest from reference TRBV5-5 and TRBJ1-1): DAGVTQSPTHLIKTRGQQVTLRCSPISGHKSVSWYQQVLGQGPQFIFQYYEKEERGRGNFPDRFSARQFPNYSSELNVNALLLGDSALYLCASSRGVLEGTEAFFGQGTRLTVV.

Ten or more counts support this clone. Being one base from a much bigger clone, this may be a read error. This chain uses TRBV19 with TRBJ1-2; D is unclear. The CDR3 loop spans 15 amino acids. Germline CDR1 and CDR2: LNHDA and SQIVND (reference sequence). This CDR3 is CDSTPPNVFELGYTF. The CDR3 DNA sequence: TGTGACAGTACCCCGCCGAACGTTTTCGAATTGGGCTACACCTTC.

Comment on this clone: This could be a read error, since a much larger clone is one nucleotide away. This chain joins TRBV15 and TRBJ2-3; D not certain. The CDR3 is 12 amino acids. Germline-derived CDR1 and CDR2 are LNHNV and YYDKDF (reference sequence). CDR3: CSTSRVGDTQYF. CDR3 bases: TGTTCCACCAGCAGAGTGGGAGATACGCAGTATTTT. The variable domain in full, completed from reference TRBV15 and TRBJ2-3, reads DAMVIQNPRYQVTQFGKPVTLSCSQTLNHNVMYWYQQKSSQAPKLLFHYYDKDFNNEADTPDNFQSRRPNTSFCFLDIRSPGLGDTAMYLCSTSRVGDTQYFGPGTRLTVL.

In this sample, this clone turned up many times. This chain connects TRBV6-5 to TRBJ1-5, with D perhaps matching TRBD1 (5 bases). This CDR3 contains 14 residues. Germline-derived CDR1 and CDR2 are MNHEY and SVGAGI. Trimming removed 2 bases at V and 8 bases at J, with 13 bases between. The CDR3: CASSYTTGGKPQHF. The DNA for the CDR3 is TGTGCCAGCAGTTACACAACCGGGGGGAAGCCCCAGCATTTT.

This clone was counted only a few times. V usage is TRBV6-2 or TRBV6-3 and J usage is TRBJ1-5; possibly TRBD1 for D (5 bases). V gave up 7 bases and J gave up 2 bases, with 18 bases separating them. Germline CDR1 MNHEY, CDR2 SVGEGT. The length of the CDR3 is 16 residues. DNA of the CDR3: TGTGCCAGCATTCGCGTGTCAGGGTATGGCAATCAGCCCCAGCATTTT. It codes for CASIRVSGYGNQPQHF.

This clone was observed many times. The V call is TRBV28, the J call TRBJ1-3; weak D call: TRBD1 (5 bases). The CDR3 loop spans 16 amino acids. The germline gives CDR1 MDHEN, CDR2 SYDVKM. V lost 5 bases to trimming and J lost 0 bases, with 14 bases between them. Here the CDR3 reads CASSRGRNPSGNTIYF. CDR3 nucleotide sequence: TGTGCCAGCAGTCGGGGCCGAAACCCCTCTGGAAACACCATATATTTT.

There are a few counts of this clone. One end of the junction varies from germline; a read error may be responsible. J is TRBJ1-1 and V is TRBV6-1; no firm D call. Germline CDR1 MNHNS, CDR2 SASEGT. The CDR3 contains 15 residues. The CDR3 region is CASSSGSPSYAEALF. CDR3 coding DNA: TGTGCCAGCAGCTCGGGGTCACCAAGCTACGCTGAAGCTTTATTT.

This clone was recorded many times. This may come from a read error, since a much larger clone is one base off. This sample includes further DNA sequences coding for the same CDR3. This chain uses TRBV12-3 or TRBV12-4 with TRBJ1-3, with D perhaps matching TRBD1 (6 bases). The CDR3 is 16 amino acids. DNA of the CDR3: TGTGCCAGCAGTTCCCCTCGGGGGCGAGGTGGAAACACCATATACTTT. It codes for CASSSPRGRGGNTIYF.

This clone has a count of ten or more. The chain uses TRBV20-1 and TRBJ2-7, with a tentative D call TRBD1 (6 bases). The CDR3 is 10 residues long. From germline, CDR1 is DFQATT and CDR2 SNEGSKA (reference sequence). V lost 6 bases and J 7 bases, leaving 10 bases between the germline ends. The DNA for the CDR3 is TGCAGTGCGGGGGCGGAAGAGCAGTACTTC. Translation: CSAGAEEQYF.

This clone was seen many times. The chain carries TRBV6-4 and TRBJ2-2; 14 positions agree with TRBD2. With V trimmed by 6 bases and J by 1 base, 10 bases remained unmatched. Germline loops: CDR1 MRHNA, CDR2 SNTAGT. This CDR3 region has 19 residues. CDR3: CASRGTPGLAGENTGELFF. Here the CDR3 DNA reads TGTGCCAGCAGAGGAACACCGGGACTAGCGGGGGAGAACACCGGGGAGCTGTTTTTT.

This clone was picked up many times. The chain is built from TRBV20-1 and TRBJ1-6; no firm D call. The germline gives CDR1 DFQATT, CDR2 SNEGSKA (reference sequence). V was cut by 2 bases and J by 0 bases, with 5 bases left in between. There are 14 residues in the CDR3. CDR3 sequence (DNA): TGCAGTGCTAGAACTCCCTCCTATAATTCACCCCTCCACTTT. Protein product: CSARTPSYNSPLHF.

This clone was observed many times. Other DNA sequences of this sample code for an identical CDR3. This sequence joins TRBV4-2 and TRBJ2-7; 13 positions match TRBD2. V lost 4 bases to trimming and J lost 7 bases; unmatched junction nucleotides: 10. Germline V CDR1 and CDR2: LGHNA, YNFKEQ. CDR3 length: 16 amino acids. CDR3 sequence reads: CASSRSGTSGVGEQYF. DNA of the CDR3: TGTGCCAGCAGCCGATCCGGGACTAGCGGGGTAGGAGAGCAGTACTTC.

The V and J genes are TRBV6-1 and TRBJ2-5; D may be TRBD2 (6 bases). V lost 6 bases and J lost 1, with 12 bases in between. Germline CDR1 and CDR2: MNHNS and SASEGT. The CDR3 covers 14 residues. CDR3 protein: CASRGGGIQETQYF. CDR3 nucleotide sequence: TGTGCCAGCAGGGGGGGTGGCATCCAAGAGACCCAGTACTTC.

Note on this clone: Possible read error: a much larger clone is one base away. This chain links TRBV5-6 with TRBJ2-1; D not resolved. The CDR3 runs 13 residues. The V and J ends lost 0 bases and 12 bases respectively, with 13 bases between them. Per the germline V gene, CDR1 is SGHDT and CDR2 is YYEEEE. Here the CDR3 DNA reads TGTGCCAGCAGCTTGGTATCTCTTCAAGTGCAGTTCTTC. It encodes CASSLVSLQVQFF.

This clone was picked up many times. The CDR3: CASQRGEEGYTF. Written as DNA, the CDR3 is TGCGCCAGCCAGCGCGGGGAGGAGGGCTACACCTTC. The V gene is TRBV5-1, the J gene TRBJ1-2; D is ambiguous. Germline lookup yields CDR1 SGHRS and CDR2 YFSETQ. This CDR3 region has 12 residues. The germline V and J ends were trimmed by 7 bases and 8 bases, with 15 bases remaining between them.

This clone was seen at least ten times. The chain couples TRBV10-1 to TRBJ1-1; D is ambiguous. Trimming left V 0 bases short and J 3 bases short, with 11 bases between. Germline V gene data show CDR1 as WNHNN and CDR2 as SYGVQD (reference sequence). There are 15 residues in the CDR3. CDR3 in DNA: TGCGCCAGCAGTGAGTCGATGGGAGGGTACACTGAAGCTTTCTTT. Its protein is CASSESMGGYTEAFF.

This clone was counted ten times or more. This may be a read error, as it is one base from a much larger clone. Other DNA variants within this sample encode the same CDR3. The genes are TRBV2 and TRBJ1-2, with no clear D. Between the trimmed V and J ends, which lost 11 bases and 3 bases, there was a span of 13 bases. The V gene's germline CDR1 is SNHLY and CDR2 FYNNEI. There are 12 residues in the CDR3. The CDR3 DNA is TGTGCCGGCTCGGGATCCGACTATGGCTACACCTTC. Translating it yields CAGSGSDYGYTF.

Worth noting for this clone: The junction and the germline gene differ at one end; a read error may be behind it. V is TRBV2 and J is TRBJ1-5, with D perhaps TRBD1 (5 bases). The CDR3 length is 14 residues. Germline CDR1 reads SNHLY; CDR2 reads FYNNEI. The CDR3 DNA is TGTGCCAGCAGTGAGGGGCAGAAAAATCAGCCCCAGCATTTC. This encodes CASSEGQKNQPQHF.

This clone was picked up many times. The chain couples TRBV6-2 or TRBV6-3 to TRBJ1-2, with D maybe TRBD1 (6 bases). Germline V gives CDR1 MNHEY, CDR2 SVGEGT. Trimming left V 4 bases short and J 8 bases short, with 14 bases between. This CDR3 has 13 amino acids. The CDR3 nucleotides read TGTGCCAGCAGTTTCGGACAGCTGGCGGGCTACACCTTC. Protein sequence: CASSFGQLAGYTF.

This clone has only a few counts. The V call is TRBV4-1, the J call TRBJ2-5, with D possibly being TRBD2 (6 bases). The CDR3 spans 17 residues. Germline assignment: CDR1 MGHRA and CDR2 YSYEKL. V dropped 3 bases and J dropped 3 bases, with 20 bases sitting between them. The chain's CDR3 is CASSQVGAAGCKETQYF. The CDR3 DNA is TGCGCCAGCAGCCAGGTTGGGGCGGCGGGGTGTAAAGAGACCCAGTACTTC.

This clone was seen ten or more times. The V gene is TRBV6-1, the J gene TRBJ1-3, with 7 bases fitting TRBD1. The germline V gene encodes CDR1 MNHNS and CDR2 SASEGT. The CDR3 covers 16 residues. The ends lost 5 bases at V and 3 bases at J; junction bases unmatched: 10. CDR3 region: CASSLTQGKGGNTIYF. The CDR3 nucleotides read TGTGCCAGCAGTCTAACACAGGGGAAGGGTGGAAACACCATATATTTT.